Shown below are 5 T cell receptor beta chains from a single sample sequenced in a study of cytomegalovirus exposure and HLA in healthy donors. PCR employed 60 Vbeta and 13 Jbeta primers. Sequenced by immunoSEQ multiplex PCR; TCRdb stores in-frame clones only, minus some. Altogether approximately 110,000 clones are present, 15% being singletons, with the ten largest covering under 2.5%. The sequenced sample consisted of PBMCs. These receptors came from a woman aged 18-29 years in good health and CMV-seronegative.

The CDR3 DNA is TGTGCCAGCTGGGGGGTGGCCGGGGAGCTGTTTTTT. It yields the protein CASWGVAGELFF. The J gene is TRBJ2-2, the V gene TRBV28, with D perhaps TRBD2 (6 bases). The CDR3 totals 12 residues. CDR1 and CDR2 from the germline V gene are MDHEN and SYDVKM. V dropped 8 bases and J dropped 6 bases, with 10 bases sitting between them.

The chain has TRBV19 and TRBJ2-5; the D gene is possibly TRBD2 (6 bases). From germline, CDR1 is LNHDA and CDR2 SQIVND (reference sequence). The V end lost 3 bases, the J end lost 2 bases, and 16 bases lay between the germline ends. The length of the CDR3 is 16 residues. The CDR3 loop reads CASSIVGGIKQETQYF. The DNA of the CDR3 is TGTGCCAGTAGTATTGTGGGCGGGATCAAACAAGAGACCCAGTACTTC.

This rearrangement joins TRBV28 to TRBJ2-2; unclear D gene. Per germline, CDR1 MDHEN and CDR2 SYDVKM. The V end lost 6 bases, the J end lost 6 bases, and 11 bases lay between the germline ends. The CDR3 totals 13 residues. CDR3 loop: CASRTYTPGELFF. As DNA, the CDR3 is TGTGCCAGCAGGACTTACACCCCCGGGGAGCTGTTTTTT.

The V gene is TRBV7-8, the J gene TRBJ2-7, with D tentatively TRBD2 (6 bases). The germline CDR1 and CDR2 sequences are SGHVS and FQNEAQ. This CDR3 is 14 amino acids long. V was clipped by 4 bases and J by 7 bases, with 17 bases between them. CDR3 in amino acids: CASSSTGTPGEQYF. The CDR3 region has the DNA TGTGCCAGCAGCTCGACCGGGACTCCGGGGGAGCAGTACTTC.

The chain links TRBV5-1 to TRBJ2-5; TRBD2 agrees at 11 bases. Germline loops: CDR1 SGHRS, CDR2 YFSETQ. The CDR3 spans 18 residues. With 0 bases clipped from V and 4 bases from J, the junction kept 11 bases outside the gene matches. CDR3 region: CASSLALAGGLSPETQYF. Written as DNA, the CDR3 is TGCGCCAGCAGCTTGGCCCTAGCGGGGGGCCTTTCCCCAGAGACCCAGTACTTC.